This TCR beta chain was profiled in a study of shared clonotypes between healthy human individuals. The overall study: Researchers assigned three CD4 naive, three CD4 memory, two CD8 naive and one CD8 memory plate to each donor. Study-wide results and limits: Generation probabilities of non-shared clonotypes were lower (relative to those shared by all four donors).

Here immunoSEQ multiplex PCR was the method, and the copy in TCRdb shows in-frame clones only, minus some. The sample has 700,000 to 950,000 clones; 95% to 97% are singletons. The V end was cut by 1 base, the J end by 6 bases, with 10 bases between. The CDR3 is 13 residues long. Germline CDR1 reads SQVTM; CDR2 reads ANQGSEA. The naive CD8 subset, CD45RO-negative cells positively selected for CCR7, excluded terminally differentiated effector memory CD45RA+ cells. Points on this clone: Its target is unknown.

The clonotype comes from a man younger than 40 in good health. This chain links TRBV29-1 with TRBJ2-1; the D is unclear. Sequencing was carried out using naive CD8+ T cells sorted from blood. The CDR3 here is CSVEGWAPNEQFF. In DNA form, the CDR3 reads TGCAGCGTTGAAGGGTGGGCTCCCAATGAGCAGTTCTTC.